The next 16 T cell receptor beta chains were all read from a single sample in a study of Ad26.COV2.S vaccination and SARS-CoV-2 variants. Sequenced by immunoSEQ multiplex PCR; TCRdb stores in-frame clones only, minus some. Among approximately 460,000 clones listed, nearly 90% were seen once. Stated treatment: some 20 received Ad26.COV2.S at low or high dose, single or two shots; several received placebo; per-sample allocation not given. The samples were gathered on day 63 after the first injection of vaccine or placebo. The sequenced sample was peripheral blood, obtained in a trial of Ad26.COV2.S vaccine versus placebo. The receptors were sampled from a person aged 18-65 years who received the Ad26.COV2.S COVID-19 vaccine or a placebo.

The chain uses TRBV5-5 and TRBJ1-1, with 8 bases fitting TRBD1. This CDR3 spans 16 amino acids. V dropped 4 bases and J dropped 0; count of bases not matched to a gene: 8. Germline V gives CDR1 SGHKS, CDR2 YYEKEE (reference sequence). The CDR3 DNA reads as TGTGCCAGCAGCACAGTGACAGGGGCCCTGAACACTGAAGCTTTCTTT. As protein: CASSTVTGALNTEAFF.

Only one count was recorded for this clone. The chain uses TRBV19 and TRBJ1-1, with 9 nucleotides matching TRBD1. The CDR3 totals 14 residues. J gave up 1 base and V 8 bases, and 5 bases lay outside the gene matches. Germline CDR1 LNHDA, CDR2 SQIVND (reference sequence). CDR3 coding DNA: TGTGCCAGTCAAAAACAGGGGGCGAACACTGAAGCTTTCTTT. It encodes CASQKQGANTEAFF.

This sequence joins TRBV5-4 and TRBJ2-1, with D perhaps TRBD1 (5 bases). Per germline, CDR1 SGHNT and CDR2 YYREEE (reference sequence). V lost 6 bases to trimming and J lost 5 bases, with 18 bases between them. There are 15 residues in the CDR3. The DNA for the CDR3 is TGTGCCAGCACCCGCTTGGGGCAGGCTAACAATGAGCAGTTCTTC. This codes for CASTRLGQANNEQFF.

The V and J genes are TRBV18 and TRBJ2-5; D tentatively fits TRBD1 or TRBD2 (5 bases each). This CDR3 comprises 13 residues. V was trimmed by 2 bases and J by 4 bases, leaving 8 bases between them. Germline V lookup: CDR1 KGHSH, CDR2 LQKENI. CDR3 nucleotide sequence: TGTGCCAGCTCACCATCAGGGAGAGAGACCCAGTACTTC. Translated, it gives CASSPSGRETQYF.

This clone has only one observation. The chain uses TRBV28 and TRBJ2-6; D gene unclear. The V gene lost 4 bases and the J gene lost 1 base, with 8 bases spanning the gap. Per the germline V gene, CDR1 is MDHEN and CDR2 is SYDVKM. This CDR3 has 15 residues. The DNA of the CDR3 is TGTGCCAGCAGTTCGATTGGTTCTGGGGCCAACGTCCTGACTTTC. Protein sequence: CASSSIGSGANVLTF.

The rearrangement uses TRBV12-5 and TRBJ2-2; D is unresolved. CDR1 is LGHNT and CDR2 is FRNRAP in the germline V gene. The CDR3 runs to 15 residues. V was shortened by 2 bases and J by 4 bases, with 11 bases between the two germline ends. CDR3 protein: CASGLWASPTGELFF. CDR3 sequence (DNA): TGTGCTAGTGGTTTGTGGGCCTCTCCCACCGGGGAGCTGTTTTTT.

The J gene is TRBJ1-2, the V gene TRBV9, with 7 positions matching TRBD1. V gave up 4 bases and J gave up 4 bases; unmatched junction bases: 4. The CDR3 is 13 residues long. From germline, CDR1 is SGDLS and CDR2 YYNGEE. Here the CDR3 reads CASSPRDSYGYTF. CDR3 nucleotides: TGTGCCAGCAGCCCCCGGGACAGCTATGGCTACACCTTC.

V usage is TRBV4-1 and J usage is TRBJ2-7; D is ambiguous. The CDR3 loop spans 15 amino acids. Germline CDR1 reads MGHRA; CDR2 reads YSYEKL. Trimming left V 0 bases short and J 0 bases short, with 9 bases between. CDR3 nucleotide sequence: TGCGCCAGCAGCCAAGAACGGGCATTCTCCTACGAGCAGTACTTC. Its protein is CASSQERAFSYEQYF.

The chain links TRBV5-4 to TRBJ2-2; 8 bases fit TRBD1. The CDR3 contains 20 residues. CDR1 and CDR2 (germline): SGHNT, YYREEE (reference sequence). V lost 1 base, J lost 3 bases, and 17 bases stayed unmatched. The CDR3 DNA follows: TGTGCCAGCAGCTTGAATCGCAGGGGGCGCATACGGGGACACACCGGGGAGCTGTTTTTT. This encodes CASSLNRRGRIRGHTGELFF.

This sequence joins TRBV5-1 and TRBJ2-2, with 9 bases identical to TRBD1. With V trimmed by 0 bases and J by 5 bases, 2 bases remained unmatched. This CDR3 is 15 amino acids long. Germline CDR1 reads SGHRS; CDR2 reads YFSETQ. The CDR3 nucleotides are TGCGCCAGCAGCTTGGGGACAGGGGAGACCGGGGAGCTGTTTTTT. Residues: CASSLGTGETGELFF.

This clone has only a few counts. V and J are TRBV6-2 or TRBV6-3 and TRBJ1-2, with unresolved D. Germline V gene sequence: CDR1 MNHEY, CDR2 SVGEGT. V dropped 4 bases and J dropped 6 bases, with 12 bases sitting between them. CDR3 size: 13 residues. The CDR3 here is CASSLRQDHGYTF. In DNA, the CDR3 is TGTGCCAGCAGTTTACGCCAGGACCATGGCTACACCTTC.

The chain links TRBV30 to TRBJ2-5; D gene ambiguous. The germline V gene encodes CDR1 GTSNPN and CDR2 SVGIG (reference sequence). Trimming left V 0 bases short and J 9 bases short, with 8 bases between. The CDR3 is made up of 11 amino acids. CDR3 sequence reads: CAWSVRVAQYF. CDR3 nucleotide sequence: TGTGCCTGGAGTGTACGGGTGGCCCAGTACTTC.

The J gene is TRBJ1-3, the V gene TRBV4-1; unclear D gene. Trimming stripped 0 bases from V and 0 bases from J, with 12 bases between. CDR3 length: 17 residues. Germline CDR1 is MGHRA and CDR2 is YSYEKL. CDR3 nucleotides: TGCGCCAGCAGCCAAGATCAGAGAGGTCCCTCTGGAAACACCATATATTTT. It specifies CASSQDQRGPSGNTIYF.

The rearrangement links TRBV5-1 to TRBJ2-2; D possibly corresponds to TRBD2 (6 bases). CDR1 SGHRS and CDR2 YFSETQ come from the germline V gene. Deletions cut 5 bases from V and 1 base from J, with 9 bases between. The CDR3 covers 14 residues. CDR3 sequence reads: CASRASENTGELFF. The CDR3 DNA reads as TGCGCCAGCAGGGCTAGCGAGAACACCGGGGAGCTGTTTTTT.

This clone was found once. The rearrangement joins TRBV4-3 to TRBJ1-1, with TRBD1 matching 11 bases. Losses at the gene ends were 0 bases for V and 3 bases for J; bases not matched to a gene: 6. Germline V CDR1 and CDR2: LGHNA, YSLEER. This CDR3 region has 17 residues. The CDR3 loop is CASSQDGQGAGYTEAFF. In nucleotides, the CDR3 is TGCGCCAGCAGCCAAGATGGACAGGGGGCAGGGTACACTGAAGCTTTCTTT.

The V call is TRBV2, the J call TRBJ1-2; the match to TRBD1 covers 7 bases. V trimming: 6 bases; J trimming: 8 bases; junction bases outside the gene matches: 18. In germline, CDR1 is SNHLY, CDR2 FYNNEI. The CDR3 sequence is 16 residues long. DNA of the CDR3: TGTGCCAGCAGGACTAGGACAGGCAGATTCCCGGGGGGCTACACCTTC. This translates into CASRTRTGRFPGGYTF. The complete variable domain, with remaining parts taken from reference TRBV2 and TRBJ1-2, reads EPEVTQTPSHQVTQMGQEVILRCVPISNHLYFYWYRQILGQKVEFLVSFYNNEISEKSEIFDDQFSVERPDGSNFTLKIRSTKLEDSAMYFCASRTRTGRFPGGYTFGSGTRLTVV.